Following are 30 T cell receptor beta chains from one sample sequenced in a study of blood T cells in healthy people across ages. The use of a sample-barcoded 5' primer and a J-beta primer mix characterized a second PCR of roughly 7 to 11 cycles. TCRdb itself ran the 5' RACE reads through MiXCR, one entry per CDR3 protein. The data contain almost 1 million distinct CDR3 sequences, 45% to 60% of them singletons. Sequenced material: blood. Receptors were obtained from an older woman in good health.

The chain links TRBV7-8 to TRBJ2-1; 10 positions agree with TRBD1. Germline V gene data show CDR1 as SGHVS and CDR2 as FQNEAQ. The V gene end was trimmed by 1 base and the J gene end by 7 bases; junction bases not matched to a gene: 10. This CDR3 spans 17 amino acids. The DNA for the CDR3 is TGTGCCAGCAGCTTAGTTTTAAGACAGGGGGCGGCTAATGAGCAGTTCTTC. It specifies CASSLVLRQGAANEQFF. The variable domain in full, completed from reference TRBV7-8 and TRBJ2-1, reads GAGVSQSPRYKVAKRGQDVALRCDPISGHVSLFWYQQALGQGPEFLTYFQNEAQLDKSGLPSDRFFAERPEGSVSTLKIQRTQQEDSAVYLCASSLVLRQGAANEQFFGPGTRLTVL.

The rearrangement uses TRBV14 and TRBJ1-2; D gene uncertain. Germline CDR1 reads SGHDN; CDR2 reads FVKESK. This CDR3 contains 14 residues. Trimming shortened V by 0 bases and J by 3 bases, and 8 bases separated the two germline ends. The DNA for the CDR3 is TGTGCCAGCAGCCAAGAGGCACACTACTATGGCTACACCTTC. It codes for CASSQEAHYYGYTF.

This clonotype was seen more than once but under ten times. The V and J genes are TRBV12-3 or TRBV12-4 and TRBJ2-7; D uncertain. This CDR3 spans 16 amino acids. V was cut by 5 bases and J by 0 bases, with 17 bases left in between. The CDR3 protein is CASSTQYDRASYEQYF. The CDR3 nucleotides are TGTGCCAGCAGTACCCAATACGACCGCGCCTCCTACGAGCAGTACTTC.

The genes are TRBV20-1 and TRBJ2-5; 9 nucleotides line up with TRBD2. CDR1 is DFQATT and CDR2 is SNEGSKA in the germline V gene (reference sequence). Germline trimming cut 6 bases from V and 0 bases from J; bases unmatched to any gene: 11. CDR3 length: 16 residues. The CDR3 region is CSANTVASGNQETQYF. The DNA of the CDR3 is TGCAGTGCCAACACGGTGGCTAGCGGGAACCAAGAGACCCAGTACTTC.

Only a few counts were recorded for this clonotype. The chain couples TRBV12-3 or TRBV12-4 to TRBJ2-4, with D hard to call. Trimming removed 6 bases at V and 0 bases at J, with 9 bases between. This CDR3 comprises 14 residues. The chain's CDR3 is CASRRALAKNIQYF. The CDR3 DNA follows: TGTGCCAGCAGACGAGCCCTAGCCAAAAACATTCAGTACTTC.

CDR3 bases: TGTGCCAGCAGCGCAGGGGGGTGGCCCCTCCACTTT. Translation: CASSAGGWPLHF. The rearrangement links TRBV7-9 to TRBJ1-6, with 7 bases matching TRBD1. Germline values: CDR1 SEHNR, CDR2 FQNEAQ (reference sequence). V lost 5 bases, J lost 13 bases, and 5 bases stayed unmatched. This CDR3 spans 12 amino acids.

There are a few counts of this clonotype. The CDR3 nucleotides are TGTGCCAGCAGCGCCTCCACTGAAACTAGCGCATCCTCCTACGAGCAGTACTTC. Translating gives CASSASTETSASSYEQYF. V and J are TRBV2 and TRBJ2-7, with 7 bases matching TRBD2. The CDR3 spans 18 residues. The trim removed 6 bases at V and 0 bases at J, leaving 17 bases unmatched. From germline, CDR1 is SNHLY and CDR2 FYNNEI. Using reference TRBV2 and TRBJ2-7 for the parts outside the CDR3, the full variable domain is EPEVTQTPSHQVTQMGQEVILRCVPISNHLYFYWYRQILGQKVEFLVSFYNNEISEKSEIFDDQFSVERPDGSNFTLKIRSTKLEDSAMYFCASSASTETSASSYEQYFGPGTRLTVT.

The rearrangement uses TRBV19 and TRBJ2-5; TRBD1 matches at 7 bases. Looked up from germline, CDR1 is LNHDA and CDR2 is SQIVND (reference sequence). Germline trimming cut 7 bases from V and 11 bases from J; bases unmatched to any gene: 10. This CDR3 region has 12 residues. CDR3 loop: CASTGTVGEQYF. DNA for the CDR3: TGTGCCAGTACCGGGACAGTGGGTGAGCAGTACTTC.

The rearrangement uses TRBV2 and TRBJ2-5; 11 bases match TRBD2. With V trimmed by 6 bases and J by 4 bases, 7 bases remained unmatched. Germline V gene lookup returns CDR1 SNHLY and CDR2 FYNNEI. This CDR3 comprises 15 residues. CDR3 coding DNA: TGTGCCAGCAGAGAACATCTAGCGGGAGGAGAGACCCAGTACTTC. Its protein is CASREHLAGGETQYF.

The chain links TRBV15 to TRBJ2-4; possible D gene TRBD1, 6 bases. Germline V CDR1 and CDR2: LNHNV, YYDKDF (reference sequence). The CDR3 loop spans 13 amino acids. Deletions cut 5 bases from V and 8 bases from J, with 13 bases between. CDR3 sequence reads: CATSGQKGDIQYF. The DNA for the CDR3 is TGTGCCACCAGCGGACAGAAAGGTGACATTCAGTACTTC.

The chain carries TRBV3-1 and TRBJ2-2; D gene ambiguous. Germline V gene data show CDR1 as LGHDT and CDR2 as YNNKEL (reference sequence). V lost 0 bases to trimming and J lost 1 base, with 6 bases between them. The CDR3 contains 15 residues. DNA of the CDR3: TGTGCCAGCAGCCAAGAATCGAGGAACACCGGGGAGCTGTTTTTT. Protein product: CASSQESRNTGELFF.

At least ten counts were recorded for this clonotype. The chain links TRBV28 to TRBJ2-7; D is ambiguous. Per the germline V gene, CDR1 is MDHEN and CDR2 is SYDVKM. The ends were cut back, 10 bases at V and 5 bases at J, with 18 bases in the middle. The CDR3 has 13 amino acids. Written as DNA, the CDR3 is TGTGCCACCCAAGCCGTAGCTTCCCACGAGCAGTACTTC. Its translation is CATQAVASHEQYF.

This chain joins TRBV29-1 and TRBJ1-6; D is uncertain. This CDR3 has 13 amino acids. Germline V gene lookup returns CDR1 SQVTM and CDR2 ANQGSEA. Between the trimmed V and J ends, which lost 5 bases and 0 bases, there was a span of 5 bases. The CDR3 DNA reads as TGCAGCGTTTCTTTCTCCTATAATTCACCCCTCCACTTT. It translates to CSVSFSYNSPLHF. The variable domain in full, with the rest retrieved from reference TRBV29-1 and TRBJ1-6, is SAVISQKPSRDICQRGTSLTIQCQVDSQVTMMFWYRQQPGQSLTLIATANQGSEATYESGFVIDKFPISRPNLTFSTLTVSNMSPEDSSIYLCSVSFSYNSPLHFGNGTRLTVT.

J is TRBJ2-1 and V is TRBV6-5; tentatively, D is TRBD2 (5 bases). CDR1 is MNHEY, CDR2 SVGAGI, per germline. Trimming left V 4 bases short and J 3 bases short, with 16 bases between. The length of the CDR3 is 16 residues. CDR3 region: CASSSSKRNLYNEQFF. The CDR3 DNA reads TGTGCCAGCAGTTCCTCAAAGCGGAACCTCTACAATGAGCAGTTCTTC.

This clonotype has a single count. This rearrangement joins TRBV7-9 to TRBJ2-1; D is possibly TRBD2 (6 bases). The CDR3 runs 13 residues. V was clipped by 6 bases and J by 15 bases, with 21 bases between them. The V gene's germline CDR1 is SEHNR and CDR2 FQNEAQ (reference sequence). CDR3 sequence: CASRSGDFLFPFF. Here the CDR3 DNA reads TGTGCCAGCAGGTCTGGGGACTTCTTATTTCCGTTCTTC.

This clonotype was detected only a few times. The V call is TRBV6-5, the J call TRBJ2-1; 8 nucleotides match TRBD2. V dropped 6 bases and J dropped 14; count of bases not matched to a gene: 9. Germline V gives CDR1 MNHEY, CDR2 SVGAGI. The CDR3 contains 12 residues. The CDR3 region has the DNA TGTGCCAGCAGGTCCGGGACTAGAATAGAGTTCTTC. Residues: CASRSGTRIEFF.

The chain combines TRBV7-2 with TRBJ1-1; D not resolved. The V and J ends lost 2 bases and 1 base respectively, with 8 bases between them. The V gene's germline CDR1 is SGHTA and CDR2 FQGNSA. The CDR3 spans 14 residues. The chain's CDR3 is CASSLSARNTEAFF. Written as DNA, the CDR3 is TGTGCCAGCAGCTTATCGGCCAGGAACACTGAAGCTTTCTTT. The complete variable domain, with remaining parts taken from reference TRBV7-2 and TRBJ1-1, reads GAGVSQSPSNKVTEKGKDVELRCDPISGHTALYWYRQSLGQGLEFLIYFQGNSAPDKSGLPSDRFSAERTGGSVSTLTIQRTQQEDSAVYLCASSLSARNTEAFFGQGTRLTVV.

This clonotype occurred many times. The DNA of the CDR3 is TGTGCGGCGGACGGGGCCAACGTCCTGACTTTC. Residues: CAADGANVLTF. The rearrangement joins TRBV30 to TRBJ2-6; no firm D call. The germline gives CDR1 GTSNPN, CDR2 SVGIG (reference sequence). This CDR3 region has 11 residues.

The gene calls are TRBV18 and TRBJ2-6; 9 nucleotides match TRBD1. Germline V CDR1 and CDR2: KGHSH, LQKENI. This CDR3 spans 16 amino acids. V trimming: 3 bases; J trimming: 2 bases; junction bases outside the gene matches: 2. Here the CDR3 DNA reads TGTGCCAGCTCACCCGGGACAGGGACTGGGGCCAACGTCCTGACTTTC. Amino acid sequence: CASSPGTGTGANVLTF.

This clonotype was seen once. CDR3 protein: CSASDSGPNPYNEQYF. CDR3 nucleotides: TGCAGTGCCAGTGATAGCGGACCTAATCCTTACAATGAGCAGTACTTC. The V and J genes are TRBV20-1 and TRBJ2-5; possibly TRBD2 for D (6 bases). V was trimmed by 6 bases and J by 11 bases, leaving 31 bases between them. The CDR3 has 16 residues. Germline CDR1 is DFQATT and CDR2 is SNEGSKA (reference sequence).

The CDR3 region is CSVRTGAPYEQYF. The CDR3 DNA is TGCAGTGTAAGAACAGGGGCCCCCTACGAGCAGTACTTC. V usage is TRBV20-1 and J usage is TRBJ2-7; TRBD1 aligns across 7 bases. Germline CDR1 and CDR2: DFQATT and SNEGSKA (reference sequence). V lost 7 bases and J lost 2; bases outside the gene matches: 8. The CDR3 contains 13 residues.

CDR3 sequence reads: CSAQVWNTGELFF. DNA of the CDR3: TGCAGTGCACAGGTCTGGAACACCGGGGAGCTGTTTTTT. The V gene is TRBV20-1, the J gene TRBJ2-2; TRBD1 is a possible D gene (5 bases). CDR3 length: 13 residues. V lost 6 bases and J lost 1, with 9 bases in between. Per the germline V gene, CDR1 is DFQATT and CDR2 is SNEGSKA (reference sequence).

The chain recombines TRBV20-1 with TRBJ1-1; possible D gene TRBD1, 5 bases. The germline V gene has CDR1 DFQATT and CDR2 SNEGSKA (reference sequence). The V gene lost 6 bases and the J gene lost 3 bases, with 14 bases spanning the gap. The CDR3 loop spans 13 amino acids. The CDR3 region has the DNA TGCAGTGCCAGTAGCGGGGGTTACACTGAAGCTTTCTTT. Amino acid sequence: CSASSGGYTEAFF.

The V gene is TRBV2, the J gene TRBJ2-3; 7 positions agree with TRBD2. Unmatched junction bases numbered 9, after V lost 2 bases and J lost 4 bases. Looked up from germline, CDR1 is SNHLY and CDR2 is FYNNEI. The CDR3 contains 16 residues. CDR3 in DNA: TGTGCCAGCAGTGAACGGGGGGTGTTCGGCGCAGATACGCAGTATTTT. Amino acid sequence: CASSERGVFGADTQYF. The full variable domain, completed using reference TRBV2 and TRBJ2-3, is EPEVTQTPSHQVTQMGQEVILRCVPISNHLYFYWYRQILGQKVEFLVSFYNNEISEKSEIFDDQFSVERPDGSNFTLKIRSTKLEDSAMYFCASSERGVFGADTQYFGPGTRLTVL.

The V call is TRBV12-3 or TRBV12-4, the J call TRBJ2-1; 9 positions agree with TRBD2. With V trimmed by 5 bases and J by 2 bases, 7 bases remained unmatched. The CDR3 length is 16 residues. The CDR3 spells CASSRNSGSTYNEQFF. The CDR3 DNA sequence: TGTGCCAGCAGTCGCAATAGCGGGAGTACCTACAATGAGCAGTTCTTC.

The V call is TRBV20-1, the J call TRBJ2-1; TRBD1 aligns across 11 bases. The CDR3 has 16 amino acids. CDR1 DFQATT and CDR2 SNEGSKA come from the germline V gene (reference sequence). Trimming removed 4 bases from V and 4 bases from J; junction bases left unmatched: 9. Here the CDR3 DNA reads TGCAGTGCTAAATTGGGGACAGGGGGTCTTTACAATGAGCAGTTCTTC. Its translation is CSAKLGTGGLYNEQFF.

The J gene is TRBJ2-3, the V gene TRBV2; 7 nucleotides agree with TRBD2. This CDR3 has 18 residues. Germline CDR1 SNHLY, CDR2 FYNNEI. V lost 3 bases to trimming and J lost 0 bases; unmatched junction nucleotides: 12. CDR3 residues: CASSDRPNGGFSTDTQYF. In nucleotides, the CDR3 is TGTGCCAGCAGTGACCGACCTAACGGGGGGTTTAGCACAGATACGCAGTATTTT.

The J gene is TRBJ2-3, the V gene TRBV11-3, with 8 bases matching TRBD2. Germline CDR1 is SGHNT and CDR2 is YENEEA. V lost 6 bases and J lost 1; bases outside the gene matches: 6. The CDR3 is made up of 15 amino acids. Here the CDR3 reads CASRPSGHCTDTQYF. As DNA, the CDR3 is TGTGCCAGCAGACCTAGCGGGCACTGCACAGATACGCAGTATTTT.

This clonotype appeared once. The genes are TRBV29-1 and TRBJ1-4; 9 positions match TRBD1. Trimming cost V 3 bases and J 5 bases; bases outside gene matches: 4. CDR3 length equals 14 residues. The V gene's germline CDR1 is SQVTM and CDR2 ANQGSEA. CDR3 bases: TGCAGCGTTGAGGGGGACAGGGAGAATGAAAAACTGTTTTTT. Amino acids: CSVEGDRENEKLFF.

This clonotype was picked up a small number of times. The genes are TRBV3-1 and TRBJ2-7; 9 nucleotides match TRBD1. J was trimmed by 2 bases and V by 2 bases; bases with no gene match: 7. The germline CDR1 and CDR2 sequences are LGHDT and YNNKEL (reference sequence). The CDR3 runs 16 residues. The CDR3, as DNA: TGTGCCAGCAGCCAACGAGACAGGGGGTGGACCTACGAGCAGTACTTC. The encoded protein is CASSQRDRGWTYEQYF.